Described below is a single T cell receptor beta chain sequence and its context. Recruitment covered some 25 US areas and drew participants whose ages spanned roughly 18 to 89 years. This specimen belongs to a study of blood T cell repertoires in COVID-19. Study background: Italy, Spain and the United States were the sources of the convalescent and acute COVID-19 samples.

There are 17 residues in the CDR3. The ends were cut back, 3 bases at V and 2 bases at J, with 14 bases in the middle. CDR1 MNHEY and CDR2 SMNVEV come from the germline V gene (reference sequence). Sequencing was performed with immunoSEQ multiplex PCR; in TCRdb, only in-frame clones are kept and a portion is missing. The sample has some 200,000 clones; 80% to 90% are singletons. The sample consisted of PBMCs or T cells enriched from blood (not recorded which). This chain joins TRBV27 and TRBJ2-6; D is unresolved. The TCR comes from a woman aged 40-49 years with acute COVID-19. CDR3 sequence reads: CASSLGSTMPGANVLTF. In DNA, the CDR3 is TGTGCCAGCAGTTTGGGCAGCACCATGCCTGGGGCCAACGTCCTGACTTTC. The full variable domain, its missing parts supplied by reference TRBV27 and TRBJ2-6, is EAQVTQNPRYLITVTGKKLTVTCSQNMNHEYMSWYRQDPGLGLRQIYYSMNVEVTDKGDVPEGYKVSRKEKRNFPLILESPSPNQTSLYFCASSLGSTMPGANVLTFGAGSRLTVL.